Below, 26 T cell receptor beta chains from the same sample are listed, as sequenced in a study of shared clonotypes between healthy human individuals. Naivety among CD8 cells was defined by CD45RO negativity and positive CCR7 selection, thereby excluding terminally differentiated effector memory CD45RA+ cells. Method: immunoSEQ multiplex PCR; TCRdb's copy keeps in-frame clones and lacks some. Among around 1,900,000 clones listed, about 94% were seen once. Sample: naive CD8+ T cells from PBMCs. The receptors were sampled from a man in his late teens or twenties in good health. Some clones in this sample may be carry-over from other donors' samples.

V gene TRBV19 combines with J gene TRBJ1-1; D ambiguous. This CDR3 is built from 16 residues. V shed 5 bases and J shed 1 base, with 17 bases lying between them. Germline loops: CDR1 LNHDA, CDR2 SQIVND (reference sequence). CDR3 sequence reads: CASSPLTHVKNTEAFF. The CDR3 DNA is TGTGCCAGTAGTCCACTGACCCACGTTAAGAACACTGAAGCTTTCTTT.

J is TRBJ1-1 and V is TRBV6-1; possible D gene TRBD1, 6 bases. The germline V gene encodes CDR1 MNHNS and CDR2 SASEGT. The CDR3 extends over 14 amino acids. Deletions cut 6 bases from V and 2 bases from J, with 13 bases between. The CDR3 here is CASSARGRNTEAFF. The CDR3 coding sequence is TGTGCCAGCAGCGCCAGGGGACGAAACACTGAAGCTTTCTTT.

Of note for this clone: Other DNA sequences in this specimen translate into the identical CDR3. The V gene is TRBV6-5, the J gene TRBJ1-1; D unclear. V was trimmed by 0 bases and J by 0 bases, leaving 2 bases between them. CDR3 length equals 13 residues. Looked up from germline, CDR1 is MNHEY and CDR2 is SVGAGI. The CDR3 DNA follows: TGTGCCAGCAGTTACTCTCTGAACACTGAAGCTTTCTTT. This codes for CASSYSLNTEAFF.

The V gene is TRBV4-2, the J gene TRBJ1-2, with 7 bases identical to TRBD1. V lost 4 bases to trimming and J lost 4 bases; unmatched junction nucleotides: 6. This CDR3 has 14 residues. In germline, CDR1 is LGHNA, CDR2 YNFKEQ. The CDR3 spells CASSLTGSIYGYTF. For the CDR3, the DNA is TGTGCCAGCAGCCTGACAGGGTCGATCTATGGCTACACCTTC.

V gene TRBV15 combines with J gene TRBJ2-7, with TRBD2 matching 11 bases. V lost 8 bases, J lost 3 bases, and 6 bases stayed unmatched. CDR3 length equals 14 residues. Germline values: CDR1 LNHNV, CDR2 YYDKDF (reference sequence). DNA of the CDR3: TGTGCCACCCGACTAGCGGGATTTCACTACGAGCAGTACTTC. It translates to CATRLAGFHYEQYF.

The chain employs TRBV29-1 and TRBJ2-1; the match to TRBD2 covers 7 bases. The CDR3 is made up of 14 amino acids. The V gene end was trimmed by 4 bases and the J gene end by 5 bases; junction bases not matched to a gene: 8. The germline V gene encodes CDR1 SQVTM and CDR2 ANQGSEA. As DNA, the CDR3 is TGCAGCGTTGTAGGAGCGGGGACTCACAATGAGCAGTTCTTC. Its translation is CSVVGAGTHNEQFF.

The chain recombines TRBV9 with TRBJ2-1, with TRBD2 identical over 16 bases. Germline V gene lookup returns CDR1 SGDLS and CDR2 YYNGEE. The CDR3 extends over 18 amino acids. V was pared by 4 bases and J by 1 base, with 5 bases of the junction left unmatched. The CDR3 DNA follows: TGTGCCAGCAGCTTGGGACTAGCGGGAGGGCCTTCCTACAATGAGCAGTTCTTC. Its protein product is CASSLGLAGGPSYNEQFF.

This sequence joins TRBV4-1 and TRBJ2-3; 13 bases fit TRBD2. Germline V gene sequence: CDR1 MGHRA, CDR2 YSYEKL. The CDR3 runs to 20 residues. The V and J ends lost 3 bases and 2 bases, in that order; junction bases with no gene match: 14. CDR3 residues: CASSHLRTSGSPQNTDTQYF. CDR3 DNA sequence: TGCGCCAGCAGCCACCTAAGGACTAGCGGGAGTCCACAAAACACAGATACGCAGTATTTT.

This chain connects TRBV5-8 to TRBJ2-7, with D tentatively TRBD2 (5 bases). The CDR3 runs 12 residues. V shed 6 bases and J shed 3 bases, with 10 bases lying between them. Germline CDR1 reads SGHTS; CDR2 reads YDEGEE. The CDR3: CASTSGYYEQYF. The CDR3 nucleotides are TGTGCCAGCACCTCGGGATACTACGAGCAGTACTTC.

This clone was recorded a few times. V usage is TRBV6-1 and J usage is TRBJ2-7; unclear D gene. Germline V gene lookup returns CDR1 MNHNS and CDR2 SASEGT. The CDR3 is 9 amino acids. The germline V and J ends were trimmed by 5 bases and 5 bases, with 1 base remaining between them. The CDR3 sequence: CASSHEQYF. CDR3 nucleotide sequence: TGTGCCAGCAGTCACGAGCAGTACTTC.

The chain couples TRBV2 to TRBJ1-5; D might be TRBD1 (5 bases). Germline-derived CDR1 and CDR2 are SNHLY and FYNNEI. The germline V and J ends were trimmed by 2 bases and 9 bases, with 17 bases remaining between them. This CDR3 has 15 amino acids. The DNA of the CDR3 is TGTGCCAGCAGTGAAAGGGACCTGGGAACCAGGCCCCAGCATTTT. Its translation is CASSERDLGTRPQHF.

Details on this clone: At the DNA level, this CDR3 is encoded by other sequences in the same sample as well. CDR3 nucleotide sequence: TGTGCCAGCAGCTTAGATCCCCGTTATGGCTACACCTTC. Translated: CASSLDPRYGYTF. The chain carries TRBV11-2 and TRBJ1-2; D remains unclear. V was shortened by 0 bases and J by 5 bases, with 7 bases between the two germline ends. CDR1 SGHAT and CDR2 FQNNGV come from the germline V gene. This CDR3 comprises 13 residues.

The chain has TRBV29-1 and TRBJ1-2; D is unclear. CDR3 length equals 14 residues. V was pared by 4 bases and J by 2 bases, with 14 bases between. CDR1 and CDR2 from the germline V gene are SQVTM and ANQGSEA. The CDR3 loop is CSVVDVYSNYGYTF. The CDR3 nucleotides read TGCAGCGTTGTTGACGTCTATTCGAACTATGGCTACACCTTC.

This clone showed up just once. The chain joins TRBV7-9 to TRBJ1-2; TRBD1 agrees at 10 bases. V was clipped by 0 bases and J by 8 bases; unmatched bases: 3. This CDR3 contains 14 residues. Germline V CDR1 and CDR2: SEHNR, FQNEAQ (reference sequence). The CDR3 here is CASSLAGTGEGYTF. CDR3 in DNA: TGTGCCAGCAGCTTAGCCGGGACAGGGGAAGGCTACACCTTC.

This chain uses TRBV15 with TRBJ1-5; no clear D gene. Looked up from germline, CDR1 is LNHNV and CDR2 is YYDKDF (reference sequence). V gave up 6 bases and J gave up 8 bases, with 20 bases separating them. The CDR3 runs to 15 residues. CDR3 protein: CATRDGSAPLKPQHF. CDR3 bases: TGTGCCACCAGGGACGGCTCCGCCCCGCTGAAGCCCCAGCATTTT.

V gene TRBV7-9 combines with J gene TRBJ2-3; 7 bases agree with TRBD1. This CDR3 comprises 15 residues. The germline V gene has CDR1 SEHNR and CDR2 FQNEAQ (reference sequence). V lost 5 bases, J lost 2 bases, and 7 bases stayed unmatched. CDR3 protein: CASSTRTGHTDTQYF. For the CDR3, the DNA is TGTGCCAGCAGCACCCGGACAGGTCACACAGATACGCAGTATTTT.

In the case of this clone: Other DNA sequences in this specimen translate into the identical CDR3. This sequence joins TRBV19 and TRBJ2-2; a possible D gene is TRBD2 (5 bases). The V end was cut by 4 bases, the J end by 2 bases, with 8 bases between. The CDR3 consists of 14 residues. Looked up from germline, CDR1 is LNHDA and CDR2 is SQIVND (reference sequence). The CDR3 nucleotides read TGTGCCAGTAGTAGCGGGCCCAACACCGGGGAGCTGTTTTTT. Its protein product is CASSSGPNTGELFF.

The rearrangement uses TRBV4-3 and TRBJ1-5; 7 positions match TRBD1. Unmatched junction bases numbered 4, after V lost 0 bases and J lost 2 bases. CDR1 and CDR2 from the germline V gene are LGHNA and YSLEER. The CDR3 is made up of 16 amino acids. CDR3 residues: CASSQDRQGGNQPQHF. DNA of the CDR3: TGCGCCAGCAGCCAAGATAGACAGGGAGGCAATCAGCCCCAGCATTTT.

V is TRBV29-1 and J is TRBJ1-2, with D perhaps TRBD1 (5 bases). The CDR3 sequence is 13 residues long. V was trimmed by 4 bases and J by 8 bases, leaving 17 bases between them. The germline CDR1 and CDR2 sequences are SQVTM and ANQGSEA. The CDR3 DNA reads as TGCAGCGTTGTTTCAGGGCCCGGTAGAGGCTACACCTTC. It specifies CSVVSGPGRGYTF.

This clone was seen just once. At one boundary the junction diverges from the germline segment, which might be a read error. J is TRBJ1-5 and V is TRBV7-3; 9 positions match TRBD1. In germline, CDR1 is SGHTA, CDR2 FQGTGA. CDR3 size: 15 residues. The CDR3 DNA sequence: TGTGCCAGCACCTTAACAGGGGGCGGCAATCAGCCCCAGCATTTT. Translated, it gives CASTLTGGGNQPQHF. Variable domain in full (rest from reference TRBV7-3 and TRBJ1-5): GAGVSQTPSNKVTEKGKYVELRCDPISGHTALYWYRQSLGQGPEFLIYFQGTGAADDSGLPNDRFFAVRPEGSVSTLKIQRTERGDSAVYLCASTLTGGGNQPQHFGDGTRLSIL.

This clone was detected only once. The chain combines TRBV9 with TRBJ2-7; the D gene could be TRBD1 or TRBD2 (5 bases each). The germline gives CDR1 SGDLS, CDR2 YYNGEE. V was pared by 4 bases and J by 0 bases, with 14 bases between. The CDR3 loop spans 15 amino acids. The CDR3, as DNA: TGTGCCAGCAGCCCGGGACGGCGTTCCTCCTACGAGCAGTACTTC. Amino acids: CASSPGRRSSYEQYF.

The chain carries TRBV28 and TRBJ2-7, with TRBD1 as a possible D gene (6 bases). Trimming took 5 bases from V and 1 from J, leaving 18 bases between them. Germline loops: CDR1 MDHEN, CDR2 SYDVKM. The CDR3 length is 16 residues. Here the CDR3 reads CASSLLSGTPSYEQYF. CDR3 nucleotides: TGTGCCAGCAGTCTACTTTCCGGGACACCTTCCTACGAGCAGTACTTC.

V gene TRBV23-1 combines with J gene TRBJ1-4; no reliable D call. TRBV23-1 falls under the ORF class, with uncertain function. The CDR3 loop spans 15 amino acids. Trimming removed 3 bases at V and 5 bases at J, with 13 bases between. The CDR3 region has the DNA TGCGCCAGCAGTCATAATGGACCGGGGAATGAAAAACTGTTTTTT. Residues: CASSHNGPGNEKLFF.

V and J are TRBV9 and TRBJ2-3; maybe TRBD2 (7 bases). This CDR3 has 16 amino acids. Trimming removed 4 bases from V and 6 bases from J, with 21 bases in between. CDR1 and CDR2 (germline): SGDLS, YYNGEE. CDR3 protein: CASSHPGEGGHDTQYF. CDR3 DNA sequence: TGTGCCAGCAGCCATCCGGGGGAGGGGGGCCATGATACGCAGTATTTT. Using reference TRBV9 and TRBJ2-3 for the parts outside the CDR3, the full variable domain is DSGVTQTPKHLITATGQRVTLRCSPRSGDLSVYWYQQSLDQGLQFLIQYYNGEERAKGNILERFSAQQFPDLHSELNLSSLELGDSALYFCASSHPGEGGHDTQYFGPGTRLTVL.

The V and J genes are TRBV4-2 and TRBJ1-3; D is unclear. Germline V gene sequence: CDR1 LGHNA, CDR2 YNFKEQ. This CDR3 spans 13 amino acids. The V end lost 1 base, the J end lost 1 base, and 2 bases lay between the germline ends. CDR3 DNA: TGTGCCAGCAGCCAAGTTTCTGGAAACACCATATATTTT. It is translated as CASSQVSGNTIYF.

This clone was detected only once. The gene calls are TRBV19 and TRBJ2-1, with 9 bases identical to TRBD1. In germline, CDR1 is LNHDA, CDR2 SQIVND (reference sequence). V shed 3 bases and J 8 bases; nucleotides not matched to a gene: 8. The CDR3 loop spans 15 amino acids. CDR3 region: CASSMRDRVSDEQFF. The CDR3 nucleotides are TGTGCCAGTAGTATGCGGGACAGGGTTAGCGATGAGCAGTTCTTC.